One T cell receptor (beta chain) is described in this entry. The junction shows a germline mismatch at one end, possibly a read error. This sample is part of a study of blood T cell repertoires in COVID-19. Per the germline V gene, CDR1 is MRHNA and CDR2 is SNTAGT. The CDR3 totals 12 residues. Original processing methods: For nucleated cells, counts were estimated from reference gene primer amplification. Repertoires were generated with immunoSEQ multiplex PCR, while TCRdb's copy carries only in-frame clones and drops some. The DNA gave D and trimming, while V, J and clone size come from that table. The table shows 150,000 to 200,000 clones, with roughly three quarters occurring only once.

The chain is built from TRBV6-4 and TRBJ2-7, with 7 nucleotides matching TRBD1. The clonotype was recovered from a man between 60 and 70 years old with active or convalescent COVID-19. The sequencing input was peripheral blood. CDR3 loop: CASSPTTGQYNF. CDR3 bases: TGTGCCAGCAGTCCAACTACGGGACAGTACAACTTC.